This TCR beta chain was observed in a study of T cell clonotyping in hematopoietic cell transplantation. Findings and limits, study-wide: After transplant, recipient diversity fell while pathologically expanded clonotypes grew through day 180.

Some clones are missing from TCRdb's copy, which holds only in-frame ones; the method was immunoSEQ multiplex PCR. This table has several thousand clones, around 79% appearing once. Turning to this clone: The antigen remains undetermined.

Recipient blood drawn about 28 days pretransplant and days 30, 100, 180 after. This sequence was found in a male patient aged 35-55 years who had an allogeneic stem cell transplant from a related donor, so the T cells may come from the graft donor. Some clones in this sample may be carry-over from other donors' samples. Source: PBMCs, taken 180 days after allogeneic stem cell transplant.

The CDR3 DNA sequence: TGTGCCAGCAGCCGATCGAGGTACGTCCGCGCTGAAGCTTTCTTT. Its protein is CASSRSRYVRAEAFF. The gene calls are TRBV6-5 and TRBJ1-1; D gene ambiguous. Trimming took off 6 bases at V and 6 bases at J, with 20 bases between the two ends. There are 15 residues in the CDR3. Germline CDR1 MNHEY, CDR2 SVGAGI.